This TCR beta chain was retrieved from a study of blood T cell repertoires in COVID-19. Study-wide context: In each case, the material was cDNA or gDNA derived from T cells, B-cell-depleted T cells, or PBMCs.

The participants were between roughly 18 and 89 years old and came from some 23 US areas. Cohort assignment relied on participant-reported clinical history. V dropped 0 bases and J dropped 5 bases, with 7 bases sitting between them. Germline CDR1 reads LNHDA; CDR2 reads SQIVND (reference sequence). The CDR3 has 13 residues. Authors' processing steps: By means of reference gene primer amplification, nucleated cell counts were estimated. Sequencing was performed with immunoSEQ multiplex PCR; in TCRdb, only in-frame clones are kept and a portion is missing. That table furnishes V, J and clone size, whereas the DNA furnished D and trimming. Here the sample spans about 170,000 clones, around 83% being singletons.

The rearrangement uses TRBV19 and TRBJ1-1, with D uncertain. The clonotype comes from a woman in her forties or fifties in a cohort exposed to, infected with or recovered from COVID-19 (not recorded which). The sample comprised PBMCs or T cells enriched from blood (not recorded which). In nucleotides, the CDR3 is TGTGCCAGTAGTATAGACGGAGGGACTGAAGCTTTCTTT. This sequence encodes CASSIDGGTEAFF. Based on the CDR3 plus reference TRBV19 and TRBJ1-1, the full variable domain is DGGITQSPKYLFRKEGQNVTLSCEQNLNHDAMYWYRQDPGQGLRLIYYSQIVNDFQKGDIAEGYSVSREKKESFPLTVTSAQKNPTAFYLCASSIDGGTEAFFGQGTRLTVV.